This T cell receptor beta chain was documented in a study of Tregs in tolerant kidney transplant recipients. Study outcomes and limitations: Findings come from small patient numbers and require larger validation.

Concerning this clone: Its antigen is unidentified.

Before regulatory T cell sorting, thawed PBMCs rested overnight at 37°C in approximately 200 IU/ml IL-2. This table comes from immunoSEQ multiplex PCR, and its TCRdb copy is limited to in-frame clones, with some not included. This repertoire shows around 20,000 clones, around 82% found once; its top ten account for more than 2%. CDR1 is SGHNT and CDR2 is YYREEE in the germline V gene (reference sequence). Trimming took 4 bases from V and 0 from J, leaving 14 bases between them. The CDR3 extends over 16 amino acids. Source material: Tregs from blood. The source of this sequence is a human donor in good health. The rearrangement links TRBV5-4 to TRBJ2-1; D is unclear. This CDR3 reads CASSPLDRGSYNEQFF. The CDR3 nucleotides are TGTGCCAGCAGCCCCCTCGACCGCGGCTCCTACAATGAGCAGTTCTTC.